One TCR beta chain is described in this entry. The CDR3 consists of 13 residues. Per germline, CDR1 SQVTM and CDR2 ANQGSEA. The V end lost 4 bases, the J end lost 5 bases, and 14 bases lay between the germline ends. The data are from a study of CD8+ T cells in alopecia areata. Extracted RNA was reverse transcribed into cDNA, the sequencing template. Produced via immunoSEQ multiplex PCR; TCRdb's table is partial and in-frame only. There are fewer than 250,000 clones in the sample; about three fifths occur only once, and under 1.2% lies in the top ten. Sample treatment: oral pan-JAK inhibitor, 5-10 mg twice daily.

The sequenced sample was CD4+ T cells sorted from blood, obtained at week 24, from a patient treated with tofacitinib. The rearrangement links TRBV29-1 to TRBJ1-1; weak D call: TRBD1 (5 bases). This receptor was taken from a human donor with alopecia areata. For the CDR3, the DNA is TGCAGCGTTGTGGGGGGATCTAGAACTGAAGCTTTCTTT. As protein: CSVVGGSRTEAFF.